This passage covers 6 T cell receptor beta chains from one sample sequenced in a study of beta chain features in type 1 diabetes. Study observations and caveats: Shorter TCRB CDR3s, moderately but significantly so, were found in Type 1 diabetes patients in all four CD4+ subsets.

Every bit of the isolated RNA underwent reverse transcription, so sequencing read expressed TCRB transcripts. Method: immunoSEQ multiplex PCR; TCRdb's copy keeps in-frame clones and lacks some. The sample comprises 600,000 or so clones, roughly 12% of which are singletons, and about 0.11% rests with the top ten. No antigens are known for them. Sequencing input: naive CD4+ T cells from blood. The receptors come from a man aged 30-40 years with type 1 diabetes.

The chain has TRBV11-2 and TRBJ2-2; D is unresolved. Germline V gene lookup returns CDR1 SGHAT and CDR2 FQNNGV. The CDR3 is 16 amino acids. V was trimmed by 2 bases and J by 2 bases, leaving 12 bases between them. This CDR3 is CASSLNRATNTGELFF. The CDR3 DNA reads as TGTGCCAGCAGCTTAAACCGGGCCACCAACACCGGGGAGCTGTTTTTT.

The V and J genes are TRBV9 and TRBJ2-1, with 8 bases identical to TRBD2. Germline trimming cut 0 bases from V and 3 bases from J; bases unmatched to any gene: 5. CDR3 length equals 16 residues. Germline CDR1 and CDR2: SGDLS and YYNGEE. This CDR3 reads CASSVEKRGHYNEQFF. Written as DNA, the CDR3 is TGTGCCAGCAGCGTAGAAAAGCGGGGGCACTACAATGAGCAGTTCTTC.

The chain has TRBV29-1 and TRBJ1-5; a possible D gene is TRBD1 (6 bases). The length of the CDR3 is 12 residues. V was cut by 5 bases and J by 3 bases, with 8 bases left in between. Germline lookup yields CDR1 SQVTM and CDR2 ANQGSEA. In nucleotides, the CDR3 is TGCAGCGTTAGGACAGACAATCAGCCCCAGCATTTT. Translating gives CSVRTDNQPQHF.

This clone came up a few times. This CDR3 is also generated by other DNA sequences in the sample. The CDR3 protein is CASSLESTDTQYF. Here the CDR3 DNA reads TGTGCCAGCAGCTTAGAGAGCACAGATACGCAGTATTTT. The chain uses TRBV7-2 and TRBJ2-3, with no clear D. This CDR3 contains 13 residues. Germline V gene data show CDR1 as SGHTA and CDR2 as FQGNSA. V was shortened by 1 base and J by 0 bases, with 2 bases between the two germline ends.

The chain uses TRBV5-5 and TRBJ2-1, with a tentative D call TRBD1 (6 bases). CDR1 and CDR2 from the germline V gene are SGHKS and YYEKEE (reference sequence). The CDR3 contains 16 residues. The V end lost 5 bases, the J end lost 4 bases, and 19 bases lay between the germline ends. CDR3: CASRVEQGGHYNEQFF. CDR3 nucleotides: TGTGCCAGCAGGGTTGAACAGGGCGGGCATTACAATGAGCAGTTCTTC.

CDR3 sequence: CASSSTHSPLHF. In DNA, the CDR3 is TGTGCCAGCAGCTCAACTCATTCACCCCTCCACTTT. This sequence joins TRBV9 and TRBJ1-6; D is ambiguous. Trimming cost V 4 bases and J 8 bases, with 7 bases left between them. Germline V lookup: CDR1 SGDLS, CDR2 YYNGEE. CDR3 length: 12 residues.